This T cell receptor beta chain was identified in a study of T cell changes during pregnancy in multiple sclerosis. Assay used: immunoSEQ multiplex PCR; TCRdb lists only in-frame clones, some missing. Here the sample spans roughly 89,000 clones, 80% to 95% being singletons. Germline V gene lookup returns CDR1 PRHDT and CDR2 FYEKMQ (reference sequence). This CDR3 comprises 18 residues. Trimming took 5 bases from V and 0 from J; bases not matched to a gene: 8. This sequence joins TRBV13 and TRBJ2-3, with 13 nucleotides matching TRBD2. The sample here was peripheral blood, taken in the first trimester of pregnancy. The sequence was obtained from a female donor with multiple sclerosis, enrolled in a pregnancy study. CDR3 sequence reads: CASSLPTSGGTSTDTQYF. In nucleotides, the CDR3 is TGTGCCAGCAGCCTCCCGACTAGCGGGGGGACGAGCACAGATACGCAGTATTTT. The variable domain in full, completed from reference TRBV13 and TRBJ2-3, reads AAGVIQSPRHLIKEKRETATLKCYPIPRHDTVYWYQQGPGQDPQFLISFYEKMQSDKGSIPDRFSAQQFSDYHSELNMSSLELGDSALYFCASSLPTSGGTSTDTQYFGPGTRLTVL.